This record looks at one T cell receptor beta chain sequence and its context. The sample belongs to a study of blood T cell repertoires in COVID-19. Using immunoSEQ multiplex PCR, the repertoire was profiled, and TCRdb retains in-frame clones only, with some absent. The sample consists of approximately 310,000 clones, roughly 85% of them appearing once. Sequencing was performed on PBMCs or T cells enriched from blood (not recorded which). The TCR originated in a woman aged 25 to 45 who had been exposed to COVID-19.

The CDR3 region has the DNA TGTGCCAGCAGCGAGACACTGAACACTGAAGCTTTCTTT. Translated, it gives CASSETLNTEAFF. The chain combines TRBV7-9 with TRBJ1-1; D unclear. The CDR3 runs 13 residues. Per germline, CDR1 SEHNR and CDR2 FQNEAQ (reference sequence). The V and J ends lost 5 bases and 0 bases respectively, with 7 bases between them.